The 21 T cell receptor beta chains below were found in one sample sequenced in a study of T-cell reconstitution after alpha-beta-depleted transplantation in children. Researchers prepared the TCRbeta library using unique molecular identifiers, the study reports. From the PCR reads, TCRdb called clonotypes with MiXCR, one entry per CDR3 protein. The data contain about 72,000 distinct CDR3 sequences, 6% to 8% of them singletons. Sequencing used PBMCs from the stem cell graft donor, obtained from the stem cell graft. The receptors shown here come from a human donor who donated a stem cell graft to a child with acute lymphoblastic leukemia.

This clonotype appeared many times. V usage is TRBV6-1 and J usage is TRBJ1-6, with TRBD1 matching over 9 bases. Germline lookup yields CDR1 MNHNS and CDR2 SASEGT. The CDR3 loop spans 15 amino acids. V was clipped by 2 bases and J by 7 bases; unmatched bases: 3. The CDR3 spells CASSERTGDNSPLHF. The CDR3, as DNA: TGTGCCAGCAGTGAACGGACAGGGGACAATTCACCCCTCCACTTT.

This clonotype was counted ten times or more. The gene calls are TRBV6-1 and TRBJ1-6; D is possibly TRBD1 (5 bases). Trimming took off 3 bases at V and 0 bases at J, with 9 bases between the two ends. CDR1 and CDR2 (germline): MNHNS, SASEGT. CDR3 length equals 16 residues. The CDR3 DNA reads TGTGCCAGCAGTGACAGGGTTAGCTCCTATAATTCACCCCTCCACTTT. Translated, it gives CASSDRVSSYNSPLHF.

About this clonotype: The conserved phenylalanine or tryptophan normally closing the CDR3 is absent here, so this likely arose from a read error. This chain connects TRBV15 to TRBJ2-5, with 8 nucleotides matching TRBD1. V shed 0 bases and J 4 bases; nucleotides not matched to a gene: 4. CDR3 length: 15 amino acids. Germline CDR1 reads LNHNV; CDR2 reads YYDKDF (reference sequence). The CDR3 loop is CATSRDGTGRETQYY. CDR3 coding DNA: TGTGCCACCAGCAGAGATGGGACAGGCAGAGAGACCCAGTACTAC.

This clonotype was detected many times. The chain combines TRBV9 with TRBJ2-1; D is ambiguous. The CDR3 has 12 residues. Looked up from germline, CDR1 is SGDLS and CDR2 is YYNGEE. The V end was cut by 6 bases, the J end by 7 bases, with 11 bases between. The CDR3 nucleotides read TGTGCCAGCATGGGTGTAGGGAATGAGCAGTTCTTC. The encoded protein is CASMGVGNEQFF.

The gene calls are TRBV24-1 and TRBJ2-1; 13 bases match TRBD2. With V trimmed by 6 bases and J by 8 bases, 9 bases remained unmatched. This CDR3 spans 16 amino acids. In germline, CDR1 is KGHDR, CDR2 SFDVKD. CDR3 residues: CATSPGGLAGSDEQFF. The DNA for the CDR3 is TGTGCCACCAGTCCTGGGGGACTAGCGGGAAGTGATGAGCAGTTCTTC.

This sequence joins TRBV7-9 and TRBJ1-1; no definite D call. Trimming cost V 4 bases and J 5 bases, with 17 bases left between them. The germline V gene has CDR1 SEHNR and CDR2 FQNEAQ (reference sequence). The CDR3 runs to 15 residues. The CDR3 DNA sequence: TGTGCCAGCAGCTACGGCCGGGGAGCGGGTACTGAAGCTTTCTTT. Encoded protein: CASSYGRGAGTEAFF.

The CDR3 reads CASSPLSGGANEKLFF. CDR3 DNA: TGCGCCAGCAGCCCACTCTCGGGGGGAGCTAATGAAAAACTGTTTTTT. V and J are TRBV5-1 and TRBJ1-4; a possible D gene is TRBD1 (5 bases). The CDR3 is 16 amino acids. Germline CDR1 reads SGHRS; CDR2 reads YFSETQ. V lost 4 bases and J lost 3, with 16 bases in between. Full variable domain (outside the CDR3, taken from reference TRBV5-1 and TRBJ1-4): KAGVTQTPRYLIKTRGQQVTLSCSPISGHRSVSWYQQTPGQGLQFLFEYFSETQRNKGNFPGRFSGRQFSNSRSEMNVSTLELGDSALYLCASSPLSGGANEKLFFGSGTQLSVL.

This clonotype showed up many times. The CDR3 sequence: CATRPHTGNTEAFF. The CDR3 coding sequence is TGTGCCACCAGGCCTCATACAGGAAACACTGAAGCTTTCTTT. The chain joins TRBV24-1 to TRBJ1-1; tentatively, D is TRBD1 (5 bases). V was pared by 7 bases and J by 2 bases, with 13 bases between. Germline V gene sequence: CDR1 KGHDR, CDR2 SFDVKD. This CDR3 is built from 14 residues.

The rearrangement joins TRBV4-1 to TRBJ2-1; TRBD2 aligns across 16 bases. Looked up from germline, CDR1 is MGHRA and CDR2 is YSYEKL. V trimming: 4 bases; J trimming: 9 bases; junction bases outside the gene matches: 6. The length of the CDR3 is 16 residues. CDR3 sequence reads: CASSLGLAGGLAEQFF. DNA of the CDR3: TGCGCCAGCAGCCTGGGACTAGCGGGGGGGCTGGCTGAGCAGTTCTTC.

This chain uses TRBV29-1 with TRBJ2-7; the match to TRBD2 covers 9 bases. Losses at the gene ends were 1 base for V and 2 bases for J; bases not matched to a gene: 0. This CDR3 contains 13 residues. Germline V gene lookup returns CDR1 SQVTM and CDR2 ANQGSEA. The CDR3 loop reads CSVEGGGAYEQYF. The CDR3 DNA sequence: TGCAGCGTTGAAGGCGGGGGGGCCTACGAGCAGTACTTC.

Many counts were recorded for this clonotype. The chain has TRBV5-1 and TRBJ1-4, with 10 bases aligning to TRBD1. V lost 3 bases to trimming and J lost 8 bases; unmatched junction nucleotides: 10. The CDR3 runs 16 residues. The germline V gene has CDR1 SGHRS and CDR2 YFSETQ. The CDR3 spells CASSSVRQGANEKLFF. CDR3 coding DNA: TGCGCCAGCAGCTCCGTAAGACAGGGGGCGAACGAAAAACTGTTTTTT.

The chain carries TRBV27 and TRBJ1-6; TRBD1 aligns across 7 bases. V was pared by 4 bases and J by 10 bases, with 16 bases of the junction left unmatched. The CDR3 spans 17 residues. In germline, CDR1 is MNHEY, CDR2 SMNVEV (reference sequence). The CDR3 bases are TGTGCCAGCAGTTCCACGAACCCGACAGGGTGGCGGTCACCCCTCCACTTT. Translated: CASSSTNPTGWRSPLHF.

This clonotype was seen many times. The V call is TRBV5-1, the J call TRBJ2-7; D is tentatively TRBD1 or TRBD2 (5 bases each). Germline CDR1 SGHRS, CDR2 YFSETQ. This CDR3 region has 15 residues. V was clipped by 4 bases and J by 3 bases, with 17 bases between them. CDR3 DNA sequence: TGCGCCAGCAGCCTCGTTGGGGGTTCAGACTACGAGCAGTACTTC. Amino acids: CASSLVGGSDYEQYF.

The rearrangement joins TRBV4-2 to TRBJ2-1; no reliable D call. Per germline, CDR1 LGHNA and CDR2 YNFKEQ. The CDR3 runs 17 residues. The germline V and J ends were trimmed by 4 bases and 2 bases, with 18 bases remaining between them. The CDR3 reads CASSPDLRGLTYNEQFF. The CDR3 DNA is TGTGCCAGCAGCCCAGACCTGCGCGGTCTAACCTACAATGAGCAGTTCTTC.

This clonotype showed up many times. The chain carries TRBV9 and TRBJ2-2; 7 nucleotides line up with TRBD1. CDR1 is SGDLS, CDR2 YYNGEE, per germline. J gave up 4 bases and V 3 bases, and 6 bases lay outside the gene matches. The CDR3 covers 15 residues. The CDR3 region is CASSAGDRRTGELFF. CDR3 coding DNA: TGTGCCAGCAGCGCCGGGGACAGACGCACCGGGGAGCTGTTTTTT.

The sample holds many counts of this clonotype. This chain links TRBV5-1 with TRBJ1-2; D might be TRBD1 (6 bases). The V and J ends lost 0 bases and 0 bases respectively, with 9 bases between them. In germline, CDR1 is SGHRS, CDR2 YFSETQ. The CDR3 sequence is 15 residues long. The CDR3 DNA reads as TGCGCCAGCAGCTTGGGACAGGAGACTAACTATGGCTACACCTTC. Its protein is CASSLGQETNYGYTF.

This clonotype was found a few times. The V gene is TRBV6-2 or TRBV6-3, the J gene TRBJ1-5, with a possible D match to TRBD1 (5 bases). The germline gives CDR1 MNHEY, CDR2 SVGEGT. The CDR3 is made up of 15 amino acids. Trimming stripped 2 bases from V and 0 bases from J, with 8 bases between. CDR3 loop: CASSYGGASNQPQHF. As DNA, the CDR3 is TGTGCCAGCAGTTACGGTGGGGCTAGCAATCAGCCCCAGCATTTT.

Ten or more counts support this clonotype. This chain links TRBV5-1 with TRBJ1-1; 7 bases are a match to TRBD1. The CDR3 is made up of 13 amino acids. The germline CDR1 and CDR2 sequences are SGHRS and YFSETQ. After removal of 2 bases from V and 4 bases from J, the junction contained 2 bases not matched to a gene. Here the CDR3 DNA reads TGCGCCAGCAGCTTCGCAGGGGGCACTGAAGCTTTCTTT. This encodes CASSFAGGTEAFF.

In this sample, this clonotype turned up a few times. The rearrangement uses TRBV19 and TRBJ2-1, with 7 bases matching TRBD1. Germline V gene data show CDR1 as LNHDA and CDR2 as SQIVND (reference sequence). The J segment lost 7 bases and the V segment lost 7 bases, leaving 13 bases of the junction unmatched. The CDR3 is made up of 15 amino acids. The CDR3 protein is CASTRGTAVYNEQFF. CDR3 sequence (DNA): TGTGCCAGTACCCGAGGGACAGCCGTTTATAATGAGCAGTTCTTC. Supplemented by reference TRBV19 and TRBJ2-1, the full variable domain reads DGGITQSPKYLFRKEGQNVTLSCEQNLNHDAMYWYRQDPGQGLRLIYYSQIVNDFQKGDIAEGYSVSREKKESFPLTVTSAQKNPTAFYLCASTRGTAVYNEQFFGPGTRLTVL.

The chain carries TRBV11-1 and TRBJ1-4; possibly TRBD1 for D (6 bases). This CDR3 comprises 15 residues. Germline CDR1 and CDR2: SGHAT and FQDESV (reference sequence). Trimming stripped 6 bases from V and 5 bases from J, with 16 bases between. CDR3 nucleotides: TGTGCCAGCAGACCACCGAGGGGGACGAATGAAAAACTGTTTTTT. The encoded protein is CASRPPRGTNEKLFF. Variable domain in full (rest from reference TRBV11-1 and TRBJ1-4): EAEVAQSPRYKITEKSQAVAFWCDPISGHATLYWYRQILGQGPELLVQFQDESVVDDSQLPKDRFSAERLKGVDSTLKIQPAELGDSAMYLCASRPPRGTNEKLFFGSGTQLSVL.

This chain joins TRBV7-9 and TRBJ1-4; D unclear. V dropped 5 bases and J dropped 7 bases, with 8 bases sitting between them. The CDR3 consists of 12 residues. Germline V gene sequence: CDR1 SEHNR, CDR2 FQNEAQ (reference sequence). In DNA form, the CDR3 reads TGTGCCAGCAGCCTCTCGGGTGAAAAACTGTTTTTT. Protein sequence: CASSLSGEKLFF.